This TCR beta chain was documented in a study of cytomegalovirus exposure and HLA in healthy donors. As regards this clone: What it binds is unknown.

V was cut by 4 bases and J by 3 bases, with 7 bases left in between. The CDR3 is 13 amino acids. CDR1 MNHEY and CDR2 SVGAGI come from the germline V gene. Study conclusions and caveats: CMV antigen specificity was confirmed in vitro for three CMV-associated chains. A few V segments could not be told apart, such as TRBV6-2 and TRBV6-3, and were left out. Analysis performed later found under 20,000 TCR beta sequences associated with HLA alleles at 0.05 false discovery rate. Accurate prediction of HLA-A and HLA-B alleles (for most subjects) was reportedly achieved from TCR beta sequences.

The primer mix had 60 Vbeta and 13 Jbeta primers. Clones were read by immunoSEQ multiplex PCR, and TCRdb kept only the in-frame ones, dropping some. The data contain approximately 140,000 clones, 55% to 75% of them singletons. This TCR was sampled from a woman in her sixties or seventies in good health and CMV-seropositive. The source material was PBMCs. The V call is TRBV6-5, the J call TRBJ2-1; tentative D call: TRBD1 (6 bases). CDR3 DNA: TGTGCCAGCAGTTTGGACAGCTACAATGAGCAGTTCTTC. It specifies CASSLDSYNEQFF.